The next 11 T cell receptor beta chains were all read from a single sample in a study of blood T cells in healthy people across ages. A sample-barcoded 5' primer and a J-beta primer mix were used in a second PCR of roughly 6 to 11 cycles. TCRdb used MiXCR to reprocess the 5' RACE reads, holding one entry per CDR3 protein. The sample has about 400,000 distinct CDR3 sequences, 45% to 60% seen once. The sequenced sample was blood. These receptors were taken from a man aged 60 to 69 in good health.

The chain joins TRBV20-1 to TRBJ2-1; the D is unclear. The CDR3 has 15 amino acids. The germline CDR1 and CDR2 sequences are DFQATT and SNEGSKA (reference sequence). The ends were cut back, 1 base at V and 0 bases at J, with 10 bases in the middle. DNA of the CDR3: TGCAGTGCTAGAGCGACCATCAGCTCCTACAATGAGCAGTTCTTC. It encodes CSARATISSYNEQFF.

V and J are TRBV20-1 and TRBJ2-5; 7 bases line up with TRBD2. Losses at the gene ends were 5 bases for V and 2 bases for J; bases not matched to a gene: 2. The CDR3 spans 12 residues. From germline, CDR1 is DFQATT and CDR2 SNEGSKA (reference sequence). CDR3 sequence: CSAERGQETQYF. In DNA form, the CDR3 reads TGCAGTGCTGAGCGGGGTCAAGAGACCCAGTACTTC.

This rearrangement joins TRBV20-1 to TRBJ2-1; the D gene could be TRBD1 or TRBD2 (5 bases each). The CDR3 runs 14 residues. V shed 4 bases and J shed 1 base, with 11 bases lying between them. Per the germline V gene, CDR1 is DFQATT and CDR2 is SNEGSKA (reference sequence). CDR3 loop: CSATPGASYNEQFF. The CDR3 DNA is TGCAGTGCTACCCCCGGGGCTTCCTACAATGAGCAGTTCTTC.

The V and J genes are TRBV20-1 and TRBJ2-1, with D perhaps TRBD1 (6 bases). Germline CDR1 is DFQATT and CDR2 is SNEGSKA (reference sequence). This CDR3 contains 12 residues. Trimming stripped 7 bases from V and 10 bases from J, with 17 bases between. CDR3 in DNA: TGCAGTGTAAGACAGGACACCTACGAGCAGTTCTTC. This codes for CSVRQDTYEQFF.

The V call is TRBV7-2, the J call TRBJ2-7; possibly TRBD2 for D (6 bases). Trimming pared 6 bases from V and 2 bases from J, leaving 17 bases between. Germline V CDR1 and CDR2: SGHTA, FQGNSA. The length of the CDR3 is 15 residues. This CDR3 reads CASSQSGLAAYEQYF. CDR3 sequence (DNA): TGTGCCAGCAGTCAAAGCGGATTAGCGGCCTACGAGCAGTACTTC.

This clonotype appeared once. The V gene is TRBV20-1, the J gene TRBJ1-4, with D unclear. Looked up from germline, CDR1 is DFQATT and CDR2 is SNEGSKA (reference sequence). Trimming took 0 bases from V and 6 from J, leaving 11 bases between them. The CDR3 is 14 residues long. The CDR3 bases are TGCAGTGCTAGAGATCAAGCTGGTTATGAAAAACTGTTTTTT. It codes for CSARDQAGYEKLFF.

The sample holds a few counts of this clonotype. This rearrangement joins TRBV20-1 to TRBJ2-1, with D unclear. V was shortened by 5 bases and J by 1 base, with 3 bases between the two germline ends. This CDR3 is 11 amino acids long. Germline-derived CDR1 and CDR2 are DFQATT and SNEGSKA (reference sequence). The CDR3 spells CSAGSYNEQFF. In nucleotides, the CDR3 is TGCAGTGCTGGGTCCTACAATGAGCAGTTCTTC.

This chain links TRBV20-1 with TRBJ2-5, with D perhaps matching TRBD1 (6 bases). Trimming pared 3 bases from V and 3 bases from J, leaving 14 bases between. This CDR3 has 14 amino acids. The germline V gene encodes CDR1 DFQATT and CDR2 SNEGSKA (reference sequence). The CDR3 here is CSASSGVAEETQYF. The CDR3 DNA sequence: TGCAGTGCTAGTTCAGGGGTGGCCGAAGAGACCCAGTACTTC.

In this sample, this clonotype turned up a few times. V usage is TRBV5-1 and J usage is TRBJ2-6; unclear D gene. Germline lookup yields CDR1 SGHRS and CDR2 YFSETQ. The CDR3 sequence is 13 residues long. V lost 6 bases to trimming and J lost 0 bases, with 4 bases between them. The CDR3 DNA sequence: TGCGCCAGCAACCCCTCTGGGGCCAACGTCCTGACTTTC. Translating it yields CASNPSGANVLTF.

This clonotype has only a few counts. The chain carries TRBV6-2 or TRBV6-3 and TRBJ2-1; 7 bases are shared with TRBD1. In germline, CDR1 is MNHEY, CDR2 SVGEGT. The CDR3 totals 11 residues. Germline trimming cut 8 bases from V and 15 bases from J; bases unmatched to any gene: 10. The CDR3 DNA reads as TGTGCCAGCCACGAGACAGGGAAGCGGTTCTTC. Amino acids: CASHETGKRFF.

This clonotype was picked up a small number of times. The germline gene is not matched at one end of the junction; a read error may be the cause. The CDR3 DNA sequence: TGTGCCAGCAGCTTAGGACAGATTAGCTCTGGGGCCAACGCCCTGACTTTC. This gives the protein CASSLGQISSGANALTF. The genes are TRBV7-8 and TRBJ2-6, with a tentative D call TRBD1 (5 bases). Germline V lookup: CDR1 SGHVS, CDR2 FQNEAQ. CDR3 length: 17 residues.